These T cell receptor beta chains were read from a single sample in a study of T cells after yellow fever vaccination. In TCRdb, the 5' RACE reads were re-called with MiXCR into one record per CDR3 protein. The table lists about 630,000 distinct CDR3 sequences, roughly an eighth of them singletons. The source was PBMCs, collected on the day of the yellow fever booster vaccination. All receptors come from a man aged 25 to 40 who received the YFV17D yellow fever vaccine. The CDR3 runs from the conserved cysteine through the conserved F or W.

J	V	CDR3
TRBJ2-7	TRBV5-1	CASSVGLAGTYEQYF
TRBJ1-2	TRBV6-5	CASSYSTLHGGYTF
TRBJ1-4	TRBV5-1	CASSPPGQGEKLFF
TRBJ2-1	TRBV29-1	CSVTGTVYNEQFF
TRBJ2-7	TRBV25-1	CASSASGPYEQYF
TRBJ2-1	TRBV12-3/TRBV12-4	CASCIRGEGLAGYNEQFF
TRBJ2-1	TRBV20-1	CSAPLPGTYNEQFF
TRBJ2-5	TRBV20-1	CSAVLEAQYF
TRBJ1-1	TRBV20-1	CSASYRGEAFF
TRBJ2-7	TRBV20-1	CSAAGTRAEQYF
TRBJ2-2	TRBV11-2	CASSLDGGTPTGELFF
TRBJ2-3	TRBV12-3/TRBV12-4	CASSPHYQASTDTQYF
TRBJ2-4	TRBV7-2	CASSRGGLGDIQYF
TRBJ2-1	TRBV19	CASTGDSQYNEQFF
TRBJ2-1	TRBV4-2	CASSQSLAGGPEQFF
TRBJ2-1	TRBV12-5	CASGLWTSNEQFF
TRBJ2-1	TRBV7-2	CASSFFHAGTSGDEQFF
TRBJ2-1	TRBV5-1	CASSSGLVEGLNEQFF
TRBJ1-1	TRBV19	CASSLSVPITEAFF
TRBJ1-1	TRBV12-3/TRBV12-4	CASSWTGGLAEAFF
TRBJ2-2	TRBV4-2	CASSQEGIPNTGELFF
TRBJ1-5	TRBV20-1	CSARDQQGAGNQPQHF
TRBJ2-5	TRBV10-1	CATFQETQYF
TRBJ2-7	TRBV5-4	CASSQGTGGYNEQYF
TRBJ2-7	TRBV7-9	CASTEREGLYEQYF
TRBJ2-5	TRBV20-1	CSARGGGRGLLQETQYF
TRBJ2-1	TRBV20-1	CSAQGLANNEQFF
TRBJ2-3	TRBV7-8	CASSPWRAEDTQYF
TRBJ2-7	TRBV7-9	CASSSRTGENEQYF
TRBJ2-3	TRBV18	CASSLTGTARTDTQYF